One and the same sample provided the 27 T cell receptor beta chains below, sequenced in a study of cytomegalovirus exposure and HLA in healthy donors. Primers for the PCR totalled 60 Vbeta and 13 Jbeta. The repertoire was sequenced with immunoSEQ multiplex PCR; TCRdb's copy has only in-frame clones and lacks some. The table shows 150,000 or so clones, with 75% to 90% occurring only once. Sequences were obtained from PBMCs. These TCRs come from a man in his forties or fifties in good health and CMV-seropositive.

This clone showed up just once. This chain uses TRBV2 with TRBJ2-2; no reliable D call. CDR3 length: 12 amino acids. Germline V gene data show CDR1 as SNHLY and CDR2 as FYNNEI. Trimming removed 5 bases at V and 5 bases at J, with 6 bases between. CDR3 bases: TGTGCCAGCAGTTTCGGGACCGGGGAGCTGTTTTTT. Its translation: CASSFGTGELFF.

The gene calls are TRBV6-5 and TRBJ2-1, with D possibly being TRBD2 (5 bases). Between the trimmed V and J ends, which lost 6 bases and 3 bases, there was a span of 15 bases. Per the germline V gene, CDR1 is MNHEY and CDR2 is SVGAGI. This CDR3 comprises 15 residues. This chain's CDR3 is CASRQLGSGYNEQFF. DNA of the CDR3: TGTGCCAGCAGACAACTAGGTAGTGGCTACAATGAGCAGTTCTTC.

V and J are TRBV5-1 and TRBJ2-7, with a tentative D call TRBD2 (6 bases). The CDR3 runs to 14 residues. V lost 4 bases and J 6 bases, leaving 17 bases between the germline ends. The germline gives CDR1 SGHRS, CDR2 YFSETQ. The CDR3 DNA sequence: TGCGCCAGCAGCAGCGGGTCAGCCCCCGCCGAGCAGTACTTC. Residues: CASSSGSAPAEQYF.

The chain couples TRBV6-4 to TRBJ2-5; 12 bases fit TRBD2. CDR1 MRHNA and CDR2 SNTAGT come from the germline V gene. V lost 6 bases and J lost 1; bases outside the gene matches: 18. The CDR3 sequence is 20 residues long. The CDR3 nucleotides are TGTGCCAGCAGCTTATGGTCTAGCGGGGGGGCCATTGAAGGCCAAGAGACCCAGTACTTC. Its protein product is CASSLWSSGGAIEGQETQYF.

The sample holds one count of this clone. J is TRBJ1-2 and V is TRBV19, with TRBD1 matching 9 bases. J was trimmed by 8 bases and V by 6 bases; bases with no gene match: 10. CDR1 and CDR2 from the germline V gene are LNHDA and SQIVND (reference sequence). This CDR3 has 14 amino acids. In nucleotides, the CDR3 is TGTGCCAGTAGGGACCGGGACAGGGTGGCCGGCTACACCTTC. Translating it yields CASRDRDRVAGYTF.

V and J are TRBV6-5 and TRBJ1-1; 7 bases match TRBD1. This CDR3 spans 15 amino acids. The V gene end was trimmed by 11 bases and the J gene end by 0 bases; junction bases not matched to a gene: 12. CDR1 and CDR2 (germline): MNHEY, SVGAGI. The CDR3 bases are TGTGCCTCTACCAGGGACAGACATATGAACACTGAAGCTTTCTTT. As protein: CASTRDRHMNTEAFF.

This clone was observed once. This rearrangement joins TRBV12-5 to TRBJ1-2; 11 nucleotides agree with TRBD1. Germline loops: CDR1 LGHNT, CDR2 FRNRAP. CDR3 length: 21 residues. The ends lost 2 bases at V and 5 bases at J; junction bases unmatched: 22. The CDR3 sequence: CASGLSRNRTGGAIWVYGYTF. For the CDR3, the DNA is TGTGCTAGTGGTTTGTCTCGGAACCGGACAGGGGGCGCAATTTGGGTTTATGGCTACACCTTC.

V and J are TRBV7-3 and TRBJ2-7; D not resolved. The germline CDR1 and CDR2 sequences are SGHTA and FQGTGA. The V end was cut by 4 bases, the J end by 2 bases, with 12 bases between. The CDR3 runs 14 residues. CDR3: CASSSYLSPYEQYF. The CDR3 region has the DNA TGTGCCAGCAGCTCCTACCTAAGCCCCTACGAGCAGTACTTC.

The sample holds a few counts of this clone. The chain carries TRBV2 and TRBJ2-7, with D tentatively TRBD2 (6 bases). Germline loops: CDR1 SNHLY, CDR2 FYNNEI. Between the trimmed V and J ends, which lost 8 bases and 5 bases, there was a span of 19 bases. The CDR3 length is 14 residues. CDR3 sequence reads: CASSKMTGTDEQYF. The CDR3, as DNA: TGTGCCAGCTCCAAAATGACCGGGACTGACGAGCAGTACTTC.

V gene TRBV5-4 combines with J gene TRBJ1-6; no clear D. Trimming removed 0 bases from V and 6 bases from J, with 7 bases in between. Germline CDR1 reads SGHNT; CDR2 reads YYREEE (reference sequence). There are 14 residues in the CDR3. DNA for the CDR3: TGTGCCAGCAGCTTGGAATCCCTTAATTCACCCCTCCACTTT. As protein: CASSLESLNSPLHF.

DNA of the CDR3: TGTGCCAGCAGGAAGACCGGGACAGGGGTTCGGTATTTT. Its translation is CASRKTGTGVRYF. The genes are TRBV11-2 and TRBJ2-3, with TRBD1 identical over 10 bases. With 6 bases clipped from V and 14 bases from J, the junction kept 11 bases outside the gene matches. This CDR3 region has 13 residues. Germline V gives CDR1 SGHAT, CDR2 FQNNGV.

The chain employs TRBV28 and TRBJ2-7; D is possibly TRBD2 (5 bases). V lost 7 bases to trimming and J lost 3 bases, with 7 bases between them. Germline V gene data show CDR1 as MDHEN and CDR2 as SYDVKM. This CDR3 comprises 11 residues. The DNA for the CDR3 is TGTGCCAGCATGAGGGTCTACGAGCAGTACTTC. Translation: CASMRVYEQYF. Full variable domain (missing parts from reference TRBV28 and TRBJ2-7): DVKVTQSSRYLVKRTGEKVFLECVQDMDHENMFWYRQDPGLGLRLIYFSYDVKMKEKGDIPEGYSVSREKKERFSLILESASTNQTSMYLCASMRVYEQYFGPGTRLTVT.

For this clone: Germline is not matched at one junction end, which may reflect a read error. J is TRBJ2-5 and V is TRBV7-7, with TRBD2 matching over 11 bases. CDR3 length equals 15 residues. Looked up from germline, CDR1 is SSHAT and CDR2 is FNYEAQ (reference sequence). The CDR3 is CASSWGLAEGETQYF. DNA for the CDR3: TGTGCTAGCAGTTGGGGACTAGCGGAAGGAGAGACCCAGTACTTC.

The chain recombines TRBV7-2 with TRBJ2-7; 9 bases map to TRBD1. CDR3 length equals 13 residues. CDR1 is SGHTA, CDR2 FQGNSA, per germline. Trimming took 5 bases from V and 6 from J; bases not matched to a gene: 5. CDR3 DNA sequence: TGTGCCAGCAGCGAAGGGGACAGGGTCGAGCAGTACTTC. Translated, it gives CASSEGDRVEQYF.

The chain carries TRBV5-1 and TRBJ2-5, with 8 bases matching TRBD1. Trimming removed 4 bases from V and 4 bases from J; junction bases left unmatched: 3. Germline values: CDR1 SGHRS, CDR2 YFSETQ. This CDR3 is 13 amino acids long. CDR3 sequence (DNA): TGCGCCAGCAGCCCGGACAGGGTAGAGACCCAGTACTTC. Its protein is CASSPDRVETQYF. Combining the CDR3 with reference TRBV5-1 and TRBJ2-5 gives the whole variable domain KAGVTQTPRYLIKTRGQQVTLSCSPISGHRSVSWYQQTPGQGLQFLFEYFSETQRNKGNFPGRFSGRQFSNSRSEMNVSTLELGDSALYLCASSPDRVETQYFGPGTRLLVL.

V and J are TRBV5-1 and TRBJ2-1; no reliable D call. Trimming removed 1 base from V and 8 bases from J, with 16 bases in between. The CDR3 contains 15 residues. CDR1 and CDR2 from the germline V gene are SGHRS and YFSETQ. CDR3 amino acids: CASSLSIRLSDEQFF. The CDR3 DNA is TGCGCCAGCAGCTTGAGTATCCGGTTGAGCGATGAGCAGTTCTTC. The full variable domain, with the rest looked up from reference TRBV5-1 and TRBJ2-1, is KAGVTQTPRYLIKTRGQQVTLSCSPISGHRSVSWYQQTPGQGLQFLFEYFSETQRNKGNFPGRFSGRQFSNSRSEMNVSTLELGDSALYLCASSLSIRLSDEQFFGPGTRLTVL.

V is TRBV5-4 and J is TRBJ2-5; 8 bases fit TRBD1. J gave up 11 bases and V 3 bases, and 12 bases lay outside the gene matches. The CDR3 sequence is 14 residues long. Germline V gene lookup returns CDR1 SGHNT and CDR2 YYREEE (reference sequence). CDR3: CASSSGTGNREQYF. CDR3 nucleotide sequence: TGTGCCAGCAGCTCCGGGACAGGAAACCGGGAGCAGTACTTC.

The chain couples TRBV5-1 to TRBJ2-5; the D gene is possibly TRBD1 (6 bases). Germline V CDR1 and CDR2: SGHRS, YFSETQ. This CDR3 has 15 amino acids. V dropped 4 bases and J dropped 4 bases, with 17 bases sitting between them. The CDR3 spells CASSVGDILGETQYF. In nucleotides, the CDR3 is TGCGCCAGCAGCGTAGGGGACATACTTGGAGAGACCCAGTACTTC.

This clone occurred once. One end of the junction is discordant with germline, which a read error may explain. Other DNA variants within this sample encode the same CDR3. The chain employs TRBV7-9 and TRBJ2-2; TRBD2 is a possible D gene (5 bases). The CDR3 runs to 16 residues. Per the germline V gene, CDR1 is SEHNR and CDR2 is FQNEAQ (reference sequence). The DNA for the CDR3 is TGTGCCAGCAGCTTAGATCGGAGCTACTTAACCGGGGAGTTGTTTTTT. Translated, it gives CASSLDRSYLTGELFF.

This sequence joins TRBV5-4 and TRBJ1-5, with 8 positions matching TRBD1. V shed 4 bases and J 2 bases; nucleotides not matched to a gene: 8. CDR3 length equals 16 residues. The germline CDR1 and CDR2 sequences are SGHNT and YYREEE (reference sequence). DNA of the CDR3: TGTGCCAGCAGCGTACAGGGGGTTAAGGGCAATCAGCCCCAGCATTTT. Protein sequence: CASSVQGVKGNQPQHF.

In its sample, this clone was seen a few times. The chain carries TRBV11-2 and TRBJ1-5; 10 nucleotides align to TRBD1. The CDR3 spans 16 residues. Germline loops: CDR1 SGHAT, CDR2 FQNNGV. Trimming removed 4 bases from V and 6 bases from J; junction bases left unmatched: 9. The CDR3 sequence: CASSSLTGGRGQPQHF. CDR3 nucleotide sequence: TGTGCCAGCAGCTCTTTGACAGGGGGCAGGGGTCAGCCCCAGCATTTT.

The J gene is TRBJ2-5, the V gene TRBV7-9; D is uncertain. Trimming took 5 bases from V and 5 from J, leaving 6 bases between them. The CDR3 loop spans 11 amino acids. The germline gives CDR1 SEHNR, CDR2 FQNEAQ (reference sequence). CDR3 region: CASSPPETQYF. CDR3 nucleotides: TGTGCCAGCAGCCCCCCGGAGACCCAGTACTTC.

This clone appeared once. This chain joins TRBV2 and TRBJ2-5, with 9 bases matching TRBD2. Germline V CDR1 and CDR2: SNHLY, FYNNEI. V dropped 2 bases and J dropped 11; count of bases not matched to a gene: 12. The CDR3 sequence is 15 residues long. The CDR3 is CASSETWGGRGEQYF. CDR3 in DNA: TGTGCCAGCAGTGAAACGTGGGGCGGGAGGGGTGAGCAGTACTTC.

CDR3 sequence reads: CASSQSRGQDEQYF. Written as DNA, the CDR3 is TGCGCCAGCAGCCAGTCCAGGGGTCAGGACGAGCAGTACTTC. This chain connects TRBV4-1 to TRBJ2-7, with a tentative D call TRBD1 (6 bases). Germline V CDR1 and CDR2: MGHRA, YSYEKL. V dropped 3 bases and J dropped 5 bases, with 14 bases sitting between them. CDR3 length: 14 residues.

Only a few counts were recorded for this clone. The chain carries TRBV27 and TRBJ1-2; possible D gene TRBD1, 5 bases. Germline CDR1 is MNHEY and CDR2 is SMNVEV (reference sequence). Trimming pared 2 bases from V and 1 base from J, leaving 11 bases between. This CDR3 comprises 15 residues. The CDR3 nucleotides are TGTGCCAGCAGTTTAAGGAGGGGCCGTAACTATGGCTACACCTTC. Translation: CASSLRRGRNYGYTF.

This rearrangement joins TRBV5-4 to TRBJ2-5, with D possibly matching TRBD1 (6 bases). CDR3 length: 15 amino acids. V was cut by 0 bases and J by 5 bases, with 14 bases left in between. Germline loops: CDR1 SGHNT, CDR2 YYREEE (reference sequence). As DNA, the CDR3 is TGTGCCAGCAGCTTGGGGGGATCTAGGGGGGAGACCCAGTACTTC. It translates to CASSLGGSRGETQYF.

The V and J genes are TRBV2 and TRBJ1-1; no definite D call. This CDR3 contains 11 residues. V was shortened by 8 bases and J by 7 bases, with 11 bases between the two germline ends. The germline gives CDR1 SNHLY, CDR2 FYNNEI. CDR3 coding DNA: TGTGCCAGCGGATACCACAGTGAAGCTTTCTTT. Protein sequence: CASGYHSEAFF.